A single sample is the source of the 17 T cell receptor beta chains below, sequenced in a study of shared clonotypes between healthy human individuals. Sequenced by immunoSEQ multiplex PCR; TCRdb stores in-frame clones only, minus some. The repertoire has roughly 700,000 clones, over 65% of them found once; the top ten carry 1.5% to 2%. The sequenced sample consisted of memory CD4+ T cells sorted from blood. Subset here: CD45RA-negative fraction. These receptors were obtained from a woman aged 30 to 39 in good health.

The chain has TRBV19 and TRBJ1-1; D is unclear. V lost 7 bases and J lost 0, with 9 bases in between. This CDR3 has 13 residues. Germline V gene data show CDR1 as LNHDA and CDR2 as SQIVND (reference sequence). In DNA form, the CDR3 reads TGTGCCAGTATGGGCAGCATGAACACTGAAGCTTTCTTT. This encodes CASMGSMNTEAFF. The full variable domain, completed using reference TRBV19 and TRBJ1-1, is DGGITQSPKYLFRKEGQNVTLSCEQNLNHDAMYWYRQDPGQGLRLIYYSQIVNDFQKGDIAEGYSVSREKKESFPLTVTSAQKNPTAFYLCASMGSMNTEAFFGQGTRLTVV.

V and J are TRBV29-1 and TRBJ1-1; weak D call: TRBD1 (5 bases). The V end lost 5 bases, the J end lost 4 bases, and 20 bases lay between the germline ends. Germline V gene data show CDR1 as SQVTM and CDR2 as ANQGSEA. The CDR3 loop spans 15 amino acids. The CDR3 region has the DNA TGCAGCGTTAAAGGGGTGGGGGATGGGGGCACTGAAGCTTTCTTT. It yields the protein CSVKGVGDGGTEAFF.

The gene calls are TRBV29-1 and TRBJ1-2; 7 positions agree with TRBD1. This CDR3 is built from 13 residues. Germline-derived CDR1 and CDR2 are SQVTM and ANQGSEA. Germline trimming cut 0 bases from V and 8 bases from J; bases unmatched to any gene: 6. This CDR3 reads CSVEEKGAWGYTF. CDR3 nucleotides: TGCAGCGTTGAAGAGAAGGGGGCGTGGGGCTACACCTTC.

This clone was seen more than once but under ten times. The V call is TRBV7-6, the J call TRBJ1-5, with D possibly matching TRBD1 (5 bases). Germline CDR1 reads SGHVS; CDR2 reads FNYEAQ. The CDR3 covers 16 residues. Trimming removed 3 bases at V and 1 base at J, with 13 bases between. The CDR3 reads CASSLVPRGSNQPQHF. The CDR3 DNA reads as TGTGCCAGCAGCTTGGTGCCCCGGGGGAGCAATCAGCCCCAGCATTTT.

A word on this clone: Given a much more abundant clone one base away, this may be a read error. J is TRBJ1-1 and V is TRBV11-2; no clear D gene. Germline V gene lookup returns CDR1 SGHAT and CDR2 FQNNGV. Trimming cost V 3 bases and J 1 base, with 6 bases left between them. The CDR3 covers 13 residues. The CDR3 nucleotides read TGTGCCAGCAGCTTCCAAGAGAACACTGAAGCTTTCTTT. It yields the protein CASSFQENTEAFF.

The chain links TRBV5-5 to TRBJ2-2; a possible D gene is TRBD2 (6 bases). Between the trimmed V and J ends, which lost 0 bases and 4 bases, there was a span of 13 bases. This CDR3 contains 16 residues. CDR1 is SGHKS and CDR2 is YYEKEE in the germline V gene (reference sequence). The CDR3 sequence: CASSLERGTSTGELFF. CDR3 in DNA: TGTGCCAGCAGCTTGGAAAGAGGGACTTCCACCGGGGAGCTGTTTTTT.

In this sample, this clone turned up many times. Other DNA sequences in the sample encode the same CDR3. The rearrangement joins TRBV29-1 to TRBJ1-2; 7 bases fit TRBD1. Trimming took 6 bases from V and 4 from J; bases not matched to a gene: 5. The length of the CDR3 is 12 residues. Per germline, CDR1 SQVTM and CDR2 ANQGSEA. DNA of the CDR3: TGCAGCGTGGGACAGACCCTCTATGGCTACACCTTC. This translates into CSVGQTLYGYTF.

In its sample, this clone was seen many times. The chain carries TRBV27 and TRBJ2-5, with TRBD1 matching over 7 bases. The length of the CDR3 is 16 residues. Germline CDR1 reads MNHEY; CDR2 reads SMNVEV (reference sequence). J was trimmed by 2 bases and V by 6 bases; bases with no gene match: 12. In DNA form, the CDR3 reads TGTGCCAGCAGATACCGTAGGGACAGCGATCAAGAGACCCAGTACTTC. Its protein product is CASRYRRDSDQETQYF.

The rearrangement uses TRBV30 and TRBJ1-4; TRBD1 matches 7 bases. The CDR3 totals 13 residues. Germline-derived CDR1 and CDR2 are GTSNPN and SVGIG (reference sequence). J gave up 8 bases and V 5 bases, and 8 bases lay outside the gene matches. CDR3 coding DNA: TGTGCCTGGCAGGCAGGGGGTCAGGAAAAACTGTTTTTT. It is translated as CAWQAGGQEKLFF.

This clone occurred a few times. This CDR3 is also generated by other DNA sequences in the sample. The rearrangement joins TRBV10-2 to TRBJ1-5; 8 nucleotides align to TRBD1. In germline, CDR1 is WSHSY, CDR2 SAAADI. Unmatched junction bases numbered 2, after V lost 6 bases and J lost 1 base. The CDR3 consists of 14 residues. The DNA for the CDR3 is TGCGCCAGCAGGGGACAGGAGAGCAATCAGCCCCAGCATTTT. This translates into CASRGQESNQPQHF.

This chain links TRBV7-9 with TRBJ1-5; D is undetermined. Germline V gene lookup returns CDR1 SEHNR and CDR2 FQNEAQ (reference sequence). The CDR3 is made up of 13 amino acids. Trimming removed 5 bases from V and 6 bases from J, with 11 bases in between. The CDR3 spells CASSREEGQPQHF. Here the CDR3 DNA reads TGTGCCAGCAGCCGAGAGGAGGGTCAGCCCCAGCATTTT.

This clone has at least ten counts. The chain couples TRBV7-3 to TRBJ2-3; 8 nucleotides line up with TRBD1. V shed 5 bases and J 9 bases; nucleotides not matched to a gene: 4. CDR3 length equals 12 residues. From germline, CDR1 is SGHTA and CDR2 FQGTGA. CDR3 sequence (DNA): TGTGCCAGCAGCGGACAGGGAGTAACGCAGTATTTT. Translating it yields CASSGQGVTQYF.

As regards this clone: A far larger clone is only one base removed, so a read error is likely. The V call is TRBV27, the J call TRBJ1-2; TRBD1 matches 12 bases. This CDR3 is 18 amino acids long. From germline, CDR1 is MNHEY and CDR2 SMNVEV (reference sequence). J gave up 4 bases and V 10 bases, and 19 bases lay outside the gene matches. The CDR3 region has the DNA TGTGCCAACAGCTTACTTGCCGGGACAGGGGGCGAGAGCTATGGCTACACCTTC. Translated, it gives CANSLLAGTGGESYGYTF.

This clone showed up just a few times. V is TRBV6-4 and J is TRBJ2-2; D may be TRBD1 or TRBD2 (5 bases each). This CDR3 is 14 amino acids long. Germline lookup yields CDR1 MRHNA and CDR2 SNTAGT. V lost 6 bases and J lost 6, with 14 bases in between. CDR3 bases: TGTGCCAGCAGGCCGGGACCAGAGTCCGGGGAGCTGTTTTTT. This gives the protein CASRPGPESGELFF.

The chain couples TRBV19 to TRBJ2-1, with 11 nucleotides matching TRBD2. The CDR3 spans 14 residues. Per the germline V gene, CDR1 is LNHDA and CDR2 is SQIVND (reference sequence). Trimming cost V 6 bases and J 7 bases; bases outside gene matches: 5. Here the CDR3 reads CASRIGTSGNEQFF. The CDR3, as DNA: TGTGCCAGTAGAATTGGGACTAGCGGTAATGAGCAGTTCTTC.

In its sample, this clone was seen a few times. The chain carries TRBV5-1 and TRBJ2-3, with TRBD2 matching over 9 bases. V was pared by 7 bases and J by 2 bases, with 8 bases of the junction left unmatched. The length of the CDR3 is 15 residues. Looked up from germline, CDR1 is SGHRS and CDR2 is YFSETQ. CDR3 nucleotide sequence: TGCGCCAGCTACCTATTAGCGGGAGACACAGATACGCAGTATTTT. It encodes CASYLLAGDTDTQYF.

This clone appeared once. A far larger clone lies a single base away; this is likely a read error. This sample includes further DNA sequences coding for the same CDR3. The chain combines TRBV28 with TRBJ2-7; weak D call: TRBD1 (5 bases). CDR1 is MDHEN, CDR2 SYDVKM, per germline. V gave up 5 bases and J gave up 4 bases, with 6 bases separating them. The CDR3 length is 11 residues. The DNA for the CDR3 is TGTGCCAGCAGTCACAGGTACGAGCAGTACTTC. Its protein product is CASSHRYEQYF.